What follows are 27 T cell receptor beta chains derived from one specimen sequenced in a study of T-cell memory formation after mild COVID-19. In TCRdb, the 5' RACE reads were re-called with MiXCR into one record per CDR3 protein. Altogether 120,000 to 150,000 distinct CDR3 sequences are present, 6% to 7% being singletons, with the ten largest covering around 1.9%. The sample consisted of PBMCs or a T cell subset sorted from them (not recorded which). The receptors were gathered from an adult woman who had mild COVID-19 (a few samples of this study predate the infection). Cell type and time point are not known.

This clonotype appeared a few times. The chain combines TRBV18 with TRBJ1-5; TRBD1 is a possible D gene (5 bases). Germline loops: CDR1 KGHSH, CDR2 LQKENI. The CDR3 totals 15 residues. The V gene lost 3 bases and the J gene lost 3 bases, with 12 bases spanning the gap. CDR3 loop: CASSPRDGYNQPQHF. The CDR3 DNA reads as TGTGCCAGCTCACCCCGGGACGGATACAATCAGCCCCAGCATTTT.

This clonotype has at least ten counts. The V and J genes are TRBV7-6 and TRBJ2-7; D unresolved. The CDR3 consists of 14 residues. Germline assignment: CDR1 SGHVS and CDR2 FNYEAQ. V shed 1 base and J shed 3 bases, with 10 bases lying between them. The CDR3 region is CASSLGPRHYEQYF. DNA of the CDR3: TGTGCCAGCAGCTTAGGTCCTAGACACTACGAGCAGTACTTC.

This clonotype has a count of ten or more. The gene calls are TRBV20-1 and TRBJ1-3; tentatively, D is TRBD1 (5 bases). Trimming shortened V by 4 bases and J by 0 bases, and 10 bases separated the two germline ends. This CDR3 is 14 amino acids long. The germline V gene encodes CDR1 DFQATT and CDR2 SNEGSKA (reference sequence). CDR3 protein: CSAMDTSSGNTIYF. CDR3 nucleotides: TGCAGTGCTATGGACACTAGCTCTGGAAACACCATATATTTT.

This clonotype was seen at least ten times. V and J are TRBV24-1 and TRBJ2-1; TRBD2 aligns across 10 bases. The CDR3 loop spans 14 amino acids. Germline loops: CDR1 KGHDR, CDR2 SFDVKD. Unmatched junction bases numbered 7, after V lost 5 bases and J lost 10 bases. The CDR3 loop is CATSGSGRMNEQFF. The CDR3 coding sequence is TGTGCCACCAGTGGTAGCGGGAGGATGAACGAGCAGTTCTTC.

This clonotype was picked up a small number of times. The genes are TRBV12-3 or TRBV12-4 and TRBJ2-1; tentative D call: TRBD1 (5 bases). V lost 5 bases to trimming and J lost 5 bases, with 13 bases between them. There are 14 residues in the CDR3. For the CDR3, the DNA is TGTGCCAGCAGTCCGGACAACCGACACAATGAGCAGTTCTTC. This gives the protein CASSPDNRHNEQFF.

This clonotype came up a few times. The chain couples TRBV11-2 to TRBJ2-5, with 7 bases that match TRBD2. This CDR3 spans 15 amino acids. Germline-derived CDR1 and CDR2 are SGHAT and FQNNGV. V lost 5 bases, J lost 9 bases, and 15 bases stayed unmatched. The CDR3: CASSTTVGGREAQYF. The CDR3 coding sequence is TGTGCCAGCAGCACCACCGTGGGAGGCCGGGAGGCCCAGTACTTC. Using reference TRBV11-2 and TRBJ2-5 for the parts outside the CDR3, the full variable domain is EAGVAQSPRYKIIEKRQSVAFWCNPISGHATLYWYQQILGQGPKLLIQFQNNGVVDDSQLPKDRFSAERLKGVDSTLKIQPAKLEDSAVYLCASSTTVGGREAQYFGPGTRLLVL.

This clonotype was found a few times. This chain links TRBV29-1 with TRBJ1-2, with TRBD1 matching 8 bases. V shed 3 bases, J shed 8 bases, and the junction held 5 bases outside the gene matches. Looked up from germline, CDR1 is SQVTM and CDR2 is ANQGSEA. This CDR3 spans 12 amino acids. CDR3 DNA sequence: TGCAGCGTTGATCGGACAGGGCAAGGCTACACCTTC. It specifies CSVDRTGQGYTF.

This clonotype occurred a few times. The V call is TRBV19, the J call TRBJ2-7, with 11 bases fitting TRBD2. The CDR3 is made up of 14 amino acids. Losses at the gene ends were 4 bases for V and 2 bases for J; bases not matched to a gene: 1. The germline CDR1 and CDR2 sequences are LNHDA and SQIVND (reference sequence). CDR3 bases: TGTGCCAGTAGTACGACTAGCGGGACCTACGAGCAGTACTTC. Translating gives CASSTTSGTYEQYF. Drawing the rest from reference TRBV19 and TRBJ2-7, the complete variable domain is DGGITQSPKYLFRKEGQNVTLSCEQNLNHDAMYWYRQDPGQGLRLIYYSQIVNDFQKGDIAEGYSVSREKKESFPLTVTSAQKNPTAFYLCASSTTSGTYEQYFGPGTRLTVT.

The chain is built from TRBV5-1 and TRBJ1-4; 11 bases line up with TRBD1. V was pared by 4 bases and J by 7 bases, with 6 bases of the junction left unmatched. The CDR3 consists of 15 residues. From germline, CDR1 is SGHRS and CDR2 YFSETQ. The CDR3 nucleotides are TGCGCCAGCAGCCGCGTCGGGACAGGGGGTGAAAAACTGTTTTTT. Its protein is CASSRVGTGGEKLFF. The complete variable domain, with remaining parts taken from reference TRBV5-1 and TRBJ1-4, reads KAGVTQTPRYLIKTRGQQVTLSCSPISGHRSVSWYQQTPGQGLQFLFEYFSETQRNKGNFPGRFSGRQFSNSRSEMNVSTLELGDSALYLCASSRVGTGGEKLFFGSGTQLSVL.

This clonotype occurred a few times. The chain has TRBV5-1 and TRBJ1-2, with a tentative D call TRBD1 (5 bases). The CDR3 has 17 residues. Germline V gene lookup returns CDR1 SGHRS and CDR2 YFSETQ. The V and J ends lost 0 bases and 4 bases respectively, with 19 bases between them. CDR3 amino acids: CASSLGRGRVDSYGYTF. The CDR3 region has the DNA TGCGCCAGCAGCTTGGGTCGGGGCAGGGTCGATAGCTATGGCTACACCTTC.

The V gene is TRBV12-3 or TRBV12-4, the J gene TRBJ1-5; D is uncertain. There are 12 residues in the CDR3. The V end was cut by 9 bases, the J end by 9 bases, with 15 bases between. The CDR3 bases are TGTGCCAGGAGTGCCGACCCGGGGCCCCAGCATTTT. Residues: CARSADPGPQHF.

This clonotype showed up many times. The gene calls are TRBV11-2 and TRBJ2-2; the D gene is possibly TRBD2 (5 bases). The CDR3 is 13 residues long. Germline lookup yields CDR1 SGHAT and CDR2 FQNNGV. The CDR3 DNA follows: TGTGCAGCTCCAAGTCGGAGGACCGGGGAGCTGTTTTTT. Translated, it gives CAAPSRRTGELFF.

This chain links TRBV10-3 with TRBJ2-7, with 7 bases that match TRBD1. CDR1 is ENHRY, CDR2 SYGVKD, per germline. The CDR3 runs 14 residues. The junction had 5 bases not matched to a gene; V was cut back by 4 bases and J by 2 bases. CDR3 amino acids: CAISGQTGPYEQYF. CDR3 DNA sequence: TGTGCCATCAGTGGGCAGACAGGGCCCTACGAGCAGTACTTC.

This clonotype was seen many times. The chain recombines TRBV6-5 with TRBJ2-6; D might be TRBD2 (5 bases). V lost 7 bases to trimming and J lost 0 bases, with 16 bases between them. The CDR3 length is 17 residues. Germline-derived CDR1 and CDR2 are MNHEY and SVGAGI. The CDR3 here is CASIRRFLSSGANVLTF. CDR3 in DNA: TGTGCCAGCATAAGGAGGTTTTTAAGCTCTGGGGCCAACGTCCTGACTTTC.

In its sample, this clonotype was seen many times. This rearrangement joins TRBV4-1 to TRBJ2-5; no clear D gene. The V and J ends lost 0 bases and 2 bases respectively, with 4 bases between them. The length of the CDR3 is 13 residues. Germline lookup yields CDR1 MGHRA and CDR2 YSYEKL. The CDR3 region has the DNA TGCGCCAGCAGCCAAGAGCGACAAGAGACCCAGTACTTC. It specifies CASSQERQETQYF.

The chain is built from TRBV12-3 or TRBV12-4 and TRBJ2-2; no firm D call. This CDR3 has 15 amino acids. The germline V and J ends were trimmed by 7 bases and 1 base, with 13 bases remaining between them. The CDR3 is CASTHATQNTGELFF. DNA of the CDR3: TGTGCCAGCACCCATGCCACACAGAACACCGGGGAGCTGTTTTTT.

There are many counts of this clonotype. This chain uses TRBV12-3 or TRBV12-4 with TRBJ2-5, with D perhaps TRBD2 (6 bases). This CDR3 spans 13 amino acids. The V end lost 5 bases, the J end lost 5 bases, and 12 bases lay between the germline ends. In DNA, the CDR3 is TGTGCCAGCAGTGCGGGGTCCGGGGAGACCCAGTACTTC. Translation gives CASSAGSGETQYF.

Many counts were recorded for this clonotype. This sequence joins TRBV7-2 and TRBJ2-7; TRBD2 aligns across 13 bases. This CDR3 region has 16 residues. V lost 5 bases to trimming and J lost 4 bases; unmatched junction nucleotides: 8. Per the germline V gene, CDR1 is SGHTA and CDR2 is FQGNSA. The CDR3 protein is CASSQLAGGPRYEQYF. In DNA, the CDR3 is TGTGCCAGCAGCCAACTAGCGGGAGGGCCGAGGTACGAGCAGTACTTC.

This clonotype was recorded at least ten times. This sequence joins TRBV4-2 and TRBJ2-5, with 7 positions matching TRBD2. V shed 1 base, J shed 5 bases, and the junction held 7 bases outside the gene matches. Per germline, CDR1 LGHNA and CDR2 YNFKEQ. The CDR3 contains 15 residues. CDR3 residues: CASSQGRTRGETQYF. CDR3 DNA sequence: TGTGCCAGCAGCCAAGGTCGGACTAGGGGCGAGACCCAGTACTTC.

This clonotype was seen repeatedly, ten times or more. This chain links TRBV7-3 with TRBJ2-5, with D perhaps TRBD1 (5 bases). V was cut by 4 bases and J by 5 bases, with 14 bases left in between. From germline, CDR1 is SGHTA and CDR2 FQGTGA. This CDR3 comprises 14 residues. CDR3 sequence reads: CASSWLGPGETQYF. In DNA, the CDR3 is TGTGCCAGCAGCTGGCTGGGGCCTGGGGAGACCCAGTACTTC. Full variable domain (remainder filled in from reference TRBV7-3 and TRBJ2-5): GAGVSQTPSNKVTEKGKYVELRCDPISGHTALYWYRQSLGQGPEFLIYFQGTGAADDSGLPNDRFFAVRPEGSVSTLKIQRTERGDSAVYLCASSWLGPGETQYFGPGTRLLVL.

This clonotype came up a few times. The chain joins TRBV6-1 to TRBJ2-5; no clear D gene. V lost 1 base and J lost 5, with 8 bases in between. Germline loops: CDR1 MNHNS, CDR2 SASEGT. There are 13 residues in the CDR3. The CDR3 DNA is TGTGCCAGCAGTGAAGTTTATGAGGAGACCCAGTACTTC. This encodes CASSEVYEETQYF.

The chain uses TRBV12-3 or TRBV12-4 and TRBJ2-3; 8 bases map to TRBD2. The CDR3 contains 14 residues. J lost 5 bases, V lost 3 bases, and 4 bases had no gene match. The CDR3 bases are TGTGCCAGCAGTTTCGGGGGGGCCGGAGATACGCAGTATTTT. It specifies CASSFGGAGDTQYF.

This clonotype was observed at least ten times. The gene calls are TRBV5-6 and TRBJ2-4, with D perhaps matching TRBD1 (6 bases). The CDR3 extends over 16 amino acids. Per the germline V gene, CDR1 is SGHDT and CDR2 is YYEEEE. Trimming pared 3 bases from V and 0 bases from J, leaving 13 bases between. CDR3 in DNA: TGTGCCAGCAGCTACAGGACAGTACTAGCCAAAAACATTCAGTACTTC. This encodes CASSYRTVLAKNIQYF.

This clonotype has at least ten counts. CDR3 region: CASSPGTGSRTDTQYF. CDR3 nucleotides: TGTGCCAGCAGCCCGGGGACAGGGTCTCGCACAGATACGCAGTATTTT. The chain carries TRBV5-5 and TRBJ2-3, with 9 bases matching TRBD1. The V gene end was trimmed by 4 bases and the J gene end by 1 base; junction bases not matched to a gene: 7. Germline V gene lookup returns CDR1 SGHKS and CDR2 YYEKEE (reference sequence). This CDR3 region has 16 residues.

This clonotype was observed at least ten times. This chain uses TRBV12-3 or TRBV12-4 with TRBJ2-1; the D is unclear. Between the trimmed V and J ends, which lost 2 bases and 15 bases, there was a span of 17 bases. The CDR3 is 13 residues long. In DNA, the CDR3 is TGTGCCAGCAGTTTACCCCCAACCACGGTACTGTTCTTC. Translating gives CASSLPPTTVLFF.

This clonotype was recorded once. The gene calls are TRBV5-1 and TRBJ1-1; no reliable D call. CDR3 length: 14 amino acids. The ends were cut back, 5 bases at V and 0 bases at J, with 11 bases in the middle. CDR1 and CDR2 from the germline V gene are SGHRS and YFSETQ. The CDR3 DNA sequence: TGCGCCAGCAGGTCGGTACGGCTGAACACTGAAGCTTTCTTT. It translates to CASRSVRLNTEAFF.

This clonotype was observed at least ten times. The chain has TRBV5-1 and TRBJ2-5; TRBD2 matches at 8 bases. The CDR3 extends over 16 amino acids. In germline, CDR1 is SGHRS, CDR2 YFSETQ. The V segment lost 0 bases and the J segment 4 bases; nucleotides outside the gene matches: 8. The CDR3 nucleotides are TGCGCCAGCAGCTTGGTCTTAGGTCTAGCGGGAGAGACCCAGTACTTC. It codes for CASSLVLGLAGETQYF.